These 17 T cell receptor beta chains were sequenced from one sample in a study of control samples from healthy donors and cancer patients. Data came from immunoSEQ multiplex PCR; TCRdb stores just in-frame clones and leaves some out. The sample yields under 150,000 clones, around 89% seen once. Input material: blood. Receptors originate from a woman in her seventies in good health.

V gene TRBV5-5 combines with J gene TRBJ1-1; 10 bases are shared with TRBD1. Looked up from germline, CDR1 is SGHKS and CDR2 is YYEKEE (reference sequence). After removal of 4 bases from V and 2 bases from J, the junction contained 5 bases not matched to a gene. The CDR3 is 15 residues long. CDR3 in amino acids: CASSRGQGGNTEAFF. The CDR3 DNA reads TGTGCCAGCAGCAGAGGACAGGGGGGAAACACTGAAGCTTTCTTT. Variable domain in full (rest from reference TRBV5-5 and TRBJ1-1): DAGVTQSPTHLIKTRGQQVTLRCSPISGHKSVSWYQQVLGQGPQFIFQYYEKEERGRGNFPDRFSARQFPNYSSELNVNALLLGDSALYLCASSRGQGGNTEAFFGQGTRLTVV.

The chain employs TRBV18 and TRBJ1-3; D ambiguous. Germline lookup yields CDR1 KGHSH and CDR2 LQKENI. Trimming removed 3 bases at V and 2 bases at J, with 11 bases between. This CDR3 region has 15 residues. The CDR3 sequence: CASSPSLGTGNTIYF. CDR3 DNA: TGTGCCAGCTCACCTTCCTTGGGAACTGGAAACACCATATATTTT.

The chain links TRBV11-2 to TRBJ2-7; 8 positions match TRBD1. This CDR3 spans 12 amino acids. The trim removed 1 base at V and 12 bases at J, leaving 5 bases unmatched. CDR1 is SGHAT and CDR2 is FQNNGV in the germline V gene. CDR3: CASSLGTGRVYF. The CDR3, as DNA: TGTGCCAGCAGCTTAGGGACAGGGCGTGTGTACTTC.

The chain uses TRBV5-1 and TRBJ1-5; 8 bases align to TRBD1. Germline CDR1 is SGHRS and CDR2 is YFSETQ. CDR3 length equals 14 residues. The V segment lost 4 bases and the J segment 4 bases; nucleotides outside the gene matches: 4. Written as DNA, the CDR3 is TGCGCCAGCAGCCAGGGACAGGCTAATCAGCCCCAGCATTTT. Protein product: CASSQGQANQPQHF.

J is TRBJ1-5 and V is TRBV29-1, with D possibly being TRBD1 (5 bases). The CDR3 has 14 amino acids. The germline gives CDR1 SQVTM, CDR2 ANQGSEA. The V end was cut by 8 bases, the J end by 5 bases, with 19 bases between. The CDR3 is CSPGGQERHQPQHF. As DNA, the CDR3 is TGCAGCCCTGGGGGTCAGGAGCGTCATCAGCCCCAGCATTTT.

The CDR3 region is CASSSRGSDNEQFF. DNA of the CDR3: TGTGCCAGCAGTTCGCGCGGGAGCGACAATGAGCAGTTCTTC. The rearrangement uses TRBV6-6 and TRBJ2-1; 7 bases match TRBD2. The length of the CDR3 is 14 residues. Germline trimming cut 4 bases from V and 5 bases from J; bases unmatched to any gene: 5. Germline V gives CDR1 MNHNY, CDR2 SVGAGI (reference sequence).

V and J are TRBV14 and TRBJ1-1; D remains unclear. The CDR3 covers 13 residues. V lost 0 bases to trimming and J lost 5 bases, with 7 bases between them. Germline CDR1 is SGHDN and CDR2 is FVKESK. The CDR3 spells CASSQDRSTEAFF. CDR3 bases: TGTGCCAGCAGCCAAGATCGGAGTACTGAAGCTTTCTTT.

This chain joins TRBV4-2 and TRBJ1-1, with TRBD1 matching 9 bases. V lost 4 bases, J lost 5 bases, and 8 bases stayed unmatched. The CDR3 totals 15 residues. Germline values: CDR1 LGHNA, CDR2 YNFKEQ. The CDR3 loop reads CASSPRTGGETEAFF. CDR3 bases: TGTGCCAGCAGCCCTAGAACAGGGGGCGAAACTGAAGCTTTCTTT.

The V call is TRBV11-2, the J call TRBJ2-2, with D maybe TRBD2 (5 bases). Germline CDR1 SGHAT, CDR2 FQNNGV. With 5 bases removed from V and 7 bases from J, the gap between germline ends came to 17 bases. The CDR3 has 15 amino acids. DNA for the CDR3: TGTGCCAGCAGCCAACAAATCCGTAGCGTCGGGGAGCTGTTTTTT. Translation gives CASSQQIRSVGELFF.

The DNA for the CDR3 is TGTGCCAGCTCACAAACCGGGACAGCGGGTCTAAACTATGGCTACACCTTC. Translating gives CASSQTGTAGLNYGYTF. The chain carries TRBV18 and TRBJ1-2; TRBD1 aligns across 7 bases. In germline, CDR1 is KGHSH, CDR2 LQKENI. Losses at the gene ends were 4 bases for V and 2 bases for J; bases not matched to a gene: 13. There are 17 residues in the CDR3.

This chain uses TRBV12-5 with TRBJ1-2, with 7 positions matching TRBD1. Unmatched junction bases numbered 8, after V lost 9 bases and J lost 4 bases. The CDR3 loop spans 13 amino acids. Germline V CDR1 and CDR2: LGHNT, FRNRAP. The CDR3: CARGPGGGYGYTF. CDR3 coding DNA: TGTGCTAGGGGGCCAGGGGGGGGCTATGGCTACACCTTC. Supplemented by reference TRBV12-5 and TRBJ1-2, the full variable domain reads DARVTQTPRHKVTEMGQEVTMRCQPILGHNTVFWYRQTMMQGLELLAYFRNRAPLDDSGMPKDRFSAEMPDATLATLKIQPSEPRDSAVYFCARGPGGGYGYTFGSGTRLTVV.

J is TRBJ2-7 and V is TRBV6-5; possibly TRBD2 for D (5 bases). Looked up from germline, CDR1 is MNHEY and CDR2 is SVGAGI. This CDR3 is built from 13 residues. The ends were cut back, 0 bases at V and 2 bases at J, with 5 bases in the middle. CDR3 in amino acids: CASSYSRAYEQYF. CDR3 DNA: TGTGCCAGCAGTTACTCGAGGGCCTACGAGCAGTACTTC.

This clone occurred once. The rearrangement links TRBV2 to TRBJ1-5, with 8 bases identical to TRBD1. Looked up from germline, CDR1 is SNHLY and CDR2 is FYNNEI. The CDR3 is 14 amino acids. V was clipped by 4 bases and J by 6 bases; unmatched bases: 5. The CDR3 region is CASSVDRVSQPQHF. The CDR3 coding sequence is TGTGCCAGCAGTGTGGACAGGGTGTCTCAGCCCCAGCATTTT.

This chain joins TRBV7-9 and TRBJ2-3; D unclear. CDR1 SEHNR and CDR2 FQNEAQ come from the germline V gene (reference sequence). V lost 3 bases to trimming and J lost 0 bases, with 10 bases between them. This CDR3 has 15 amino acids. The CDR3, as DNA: TGTGCCAGCAGCTTGGATAGGCTGAGCACAGATACGCAGTATTTT. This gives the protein CASSLDRLSTDTQYF.

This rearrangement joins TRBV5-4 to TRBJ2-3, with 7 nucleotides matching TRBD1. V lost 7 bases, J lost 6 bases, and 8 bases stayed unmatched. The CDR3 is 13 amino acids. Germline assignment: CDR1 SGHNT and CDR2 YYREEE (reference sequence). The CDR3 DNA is TGTGCCAGCCAGGGACAGAACAAGGATACGCAGTATTTT. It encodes CASQGQNKDTQYF.

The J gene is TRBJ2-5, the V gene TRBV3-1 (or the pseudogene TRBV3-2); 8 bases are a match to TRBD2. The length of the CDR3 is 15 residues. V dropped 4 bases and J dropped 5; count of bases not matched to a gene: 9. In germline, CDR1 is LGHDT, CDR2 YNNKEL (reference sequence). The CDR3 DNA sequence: TGTGCCAGCAGCCCCACGGGAGCGGGGGAGGAGACCCAGTACTTC. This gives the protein CASSPTGAGEETQYF.

The DNA of the CDR3 is TGTGCCAGCAGTGAATACTCGTTCTGGGACGGCTACACCTTC. This codes for CASSEYSFWDGYTF. The chain links TRBV2 to TRBJ1-2; the D gene is possibly TRBD1 (5 bases). The V gene's germline CDR1 is SNHLY and CDR2 FYNNEI. The CDR3 length is 14 residues. Deletions cut 2 bases from V and 8 bases from J, with 15 bases between.